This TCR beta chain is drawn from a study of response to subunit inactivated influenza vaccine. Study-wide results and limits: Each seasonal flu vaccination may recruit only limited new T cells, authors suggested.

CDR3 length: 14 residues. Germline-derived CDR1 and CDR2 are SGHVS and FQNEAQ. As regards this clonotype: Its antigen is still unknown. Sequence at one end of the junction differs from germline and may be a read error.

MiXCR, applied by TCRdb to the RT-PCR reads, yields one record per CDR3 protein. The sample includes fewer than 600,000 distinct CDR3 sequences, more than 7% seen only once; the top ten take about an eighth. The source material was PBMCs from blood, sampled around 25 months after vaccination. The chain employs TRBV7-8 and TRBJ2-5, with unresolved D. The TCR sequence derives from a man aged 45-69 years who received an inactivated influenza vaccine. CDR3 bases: TGTGCCGGCAGTCCCGTACCCGGAGAAGAGACCCAGTACTTC. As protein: CAGSPVPGEETQYF.